Below, 18 T cell receptor beta chains from the same sample are listed, as sequenced in a study of blood T cell repertoires in COVID-19. The assay was immunoSEQ multiplex PCR, and TCRdb's table has in-frame clones only and misses some. The table records about 250,000 clones, around 89% of them present only once. Material for sequencing was peripheral blood. The receptors originated from a woman aged 60-75 years with COVID-19, enrolled during active disease.

The chain recombines TRBV7-2 with TRBJ1-6, with 8 bases aligning to TRBD1. Germline CDR1 SGHTA, CDR2 FQGNSA. The length of the CDR3 is 15 residues. V dropped 2 bases and J dropped 7; count of bases not matched to a gene: 4. The CDR3 nucleotides are TGTGCCAGCAGCTTACACAGGGGGATGAATTCACCCCTCCACTTT. Residues: CASSLHRGMNSPLHF. Based on the CDR3 plus reference TRBV7-2 and TRBJ1-6, the full variable domain is GAGVSQSPSNKVTEKGKDVELRCDPISGHTALYWYRQSLGQGLEFLIYFQGNSAPDKSGLPSDRFSAERTGGSVSTLTIQRTQQEDSAVYLCASSLHRGMNSPLHFGNGTRLTVT.

The chain joins TRBV9 to TRBJ2-1; TRBD2 matches 9 bases. The germline CDR1 and CDR2 sequences are SGDLS and YYNGEE. J was trimmed by 7 bases and V by 4 bases; bases with no gene match: 12. This CDR3 is 16 amino acids long. The CDR3 reads CASSPFSGGMANEQFF. The CDR3 bases are TGTGCCAGCAGCCCCTTTAGCGGGGGTATGGCGAATGAGCAGTTCTTC.

This chain uses TRBV19 with TRBJ1-5; 7 bases are shared with TRBD1. CDR1 is LNHDA and CDR2 is SQIVND in the germline V gene (reference sequence). The CDR3 sequence is 16 residues long. The V gene end was trimmed by 5 bases and the J gene end by 5 bases; junction bases not matched to a gene: 12. The CDR3 bases are TGTGCCAGTAGTGTGAGACGGACAGGACGATATCAGCCCCAGCATTTT. It translates to CASSVRRTGRYQPQHF. The whole variable domain, filled in from reference TRBV19 and TRBJ1-5, reads DGGITQSPKYLFRKEGQNVTLSCEQNLNHDAMYWYRQDPGQGLRLIYYSQIVNDFQKGDIAEGYSVSREKKESFPLTVTSAQKNPTAFYLCASSVRRTGRYQPQHFGDGTRLSIL.

This clone was seen just once. V is TRBV18 and J is TRBJ1-1, with 9 bases that match TRBD1. This CDR3 is 15 amino acids long. V trimming: 3 bases; J trimming: 6 bases; junction bases outside the gene matches: 8. Germline CDR1 is KGHSH and CDR2 is LQKENI. The CDR3 sequence: CASSPARDRVSEAFF. The DNA for the CDR3 is TGTGCCAGCTCACCGGCCCGGGACAGGGTGTCTGAAGCTTTCTTT.

The chain uses TRBV5-1 and TRBJ2-6, with no clear D. Trimming stripped 5 bases from V and 0 bases from J, with 12 bases between. Germline CDR1 SGHRS, CDR2 YFSETQ. The CDR3 has 16 amino acids. CDR3 amino acids: CASSSVRASGANVLTF. The CDR3 bases are TGCGCCAGCAGTTCTGTGCGAGCCTCTGGGGCCAACGTCCTGACTTTC.

V is TRBV19 and J is TRBJ2-1; 7 bases line up with TRBD2. Germline V gene sequence: CDR1 LNHDA, CDR2 SQIVND (reference sequence). Trimming took 3 bases from V and 4 from J; bases not matched to a gene: 9. The CDR3 has 16 amino acids. CDR3 in amino acids: CASSIAAGTLYNEQFF. Here the CDR3 DNA reads TGTGCCAGTAGTATTGCAGCGGGGACCCTTTACAATGAGCAGTTCTTC.

The rearrangement links TRBV27 to TRBJ1-5, with TRBD1 as a possible D gene (6 bases). Germline CDR1 reads MNHEY; CDR2 reads SMNVEV (reference sequence). V was pared by 5 bases and J by 4 bases, with 12 bases between. The CDR3 runs to 14 residues. The CDR3 region is CASSEQGGNQPQHF. The CDR3 DNA follows: TGTGCCAGCAGTGAACAGGGAGGGAATCAGCCCCAGCATTTT.

The J gene is TRBJ1-1, the V gene TRBV10-3, with 7 positions matching TRBD1. Germline assignment: CDR1 ENHRY and CDR2 SYGVKD. J was trimmed by 2 bases and V by 6 bases; bases with no gene match: 3. This CDR3 is built from 13 residues. The CDR3 nucleotides read TGTGCCATCAGCGGACAGGCTAACACTGAAGCTTTCTTT. It is translated as CAISGQANTEAFF.

The chain has TRBV9 and TRBJ1-1, with no clear D. Trimming removed 1 base from V and 5 bases from J, with 18 bases in between. CDR3 length: 16 amino acids. Looked up from germline, CDR1 is SGDLS and CDR2 is YYNGEE. The CDR3 spells CASSVRSAGIGTEAFF. The CDR3, as DNA: TGTGCCAGCAGCGTACGATCTGCGGGGATAGGGACTGAAGCTTTCTTT.

The V and J genes are TRBV6-5 and TRBJ2-5, with a possible D match to TRBD2 (7 bases). The CDR3 extends over 15 amino acids. The V gene lost 2 bases and the J gene lost 4 bases, with 14 bases spanning the gap. Germline loops: CDR1 MNHEY, CDR2 SVGAGI. This CDR3 reads CASSYGGGAGETQYF. CDR3 in DNA: TGTGCCAGCAGTTACGGTGGGGGGGCGGGAGAGACCCAGTACTTC.

V gene TRBV10-3 combines with J gene TRBJ2-3; TRBD1 matches 9 bases. The J segment lost 4 bases and the V segment lost 9 bases, leaving 8 bases of the junction unmatched. Looked up from germline, CDR1 is ENHRY and CDR2 is SYGVKD. The CDR3 length is 14 residues. The CDR3 region has the DNA TGTGCCATGCGGGACAGGGAGGGTTCAGATACGCAGTATTTT. It encodes CAMRDREGSDTQYF.

The CDR3 bases are TGTGCCAGCAGCTTAGGTGCGTTTCAGCCCCAGCATTTT. This gives the protein CASSLGAFQPQHF. The J gene is TRBJ1-5, the V gene TRBV7-9, with D unresolved. The germline V gene encodes CDR1 SEHNR and CDR2 FQNEAQ (reference sequence). Trimming removed 1 base from V and 6 bases from J, with 7 bases in between. The CDR3 consists of 13 residues.

This chain links TRBV20-1 with TRBJ2-5, with D tentatively TRBD2 (6 bases). This CDR3 is 12 amino acids long. Germline values: CDR1 DFQATT, CDR2 SNEGSKA (reference sequence). Deletions cut 3 bases from V and 7 bases from J, with 12 bases between. The CDR3 reads CSASNPGGTQYF. The CDR3 DNA reads as TGCAGTGCTAGTAACCCCGGGGGGACCCAGTACTTC.

The chain links TRBV3-1 (or the pseudogene TRBV3-2) to TRBJ1-3, with D hard to call. Trimming took off 8 bases at V and 7 bases at J, with 30 bases between the two ends. Germline V gives CDR1 LGHDT, CDR2 YNNKEL (reference sequence). This CDR3 has 18 amino acids. In DNA form, the CDR3 reads TGTGCCAGCGGGCCCTTCTCAATTCCAGGAGGTCGGGAGAACACCATATATTTT. It yields the protein CASGPFSIPGGRENTIYF.

This sequence joins TRBV6-2 or TRBV6-3 and TRBJ1-1, with a weak D call TRBD1 (6 bases). The CDR3 has 15 amino acids. In germline, CDR1 is MNHEY, CDR2 SVGEGT. V gave up 5 bases and J gave up 2 bases, with 15 bases separating them. The chain's CDR3 is CASSGQTYLNTEAFF. CDR3 in DNA: TGTGCCAGCAGTGGACAGACATATCTAAACACTGAAGCTTTCTTT.

The chain links TRBV9 to TRBJ1-3; D is ambiguous. Germline V gene sequence: CDR1 SGDLS, CDR2 YYNGEE. CDR3 length equals 16 residues. Trimming took 0 bases from V and 1 from J, leaving 11 bases between them. The CDR3 sequence is CASSVVPGESGNTIYF. DNA of the CDR3: TGTGCCAGCAGCGTAGTTCCGGGAGAATCTGGAAACACCATATATTTT.

The rearrangement links TRBV18 to TRBJ1-4, with a tentative D call TRBD1 (6 bases). The V gene's germline CDR1 is KGHSH and CDR2 LQKENI. V lost 5 bases to trimming and J lost 2 bases, with 12 bases between them. The CDR3 has 15 residues. The CDR3 loop is CASSSLQGTNEKLFF. CDR3 nucleotides: TGTGCCAGCTCATCGTTACAGGGTACTAATGAAAAACTGTTTTTT.

This rearrangement joins TRBV18 to TRBJ1-2; the match to TRBD1 covers 7 bases. The length of the CDR3 is 15 residues. Germline values: CDR1 KGHSH, CDR2 LQKENI. Trimming removed 4 bases from V and 8 bases from J; junction bases left unmatched: 13. The CDR3 loop is CASSLSTGTVGGYTF. As DNA, the CDR3 is TGTGCCAGCTCACTGTCGACAGGGACTGTGGGGGGCTACACCTTC.